This TCR beta chain is drawn from a study of T cell responses to AZD1222 COVID-19 vaccine. The study, taken as a whole, reports: The repertoires were collected only after the peak T cell response. Two AZD1222 administrations were followed by greater Spike-specific TCR breadth and depth. Nearly half of spike-specific TCRs reportedly go after variant regions that carry no mutations.

To note about this clone: The antigen is not known.

Method: immunoSEQ multiplex PCR; TCRdb's copy keeps in-frame clones and lacks some. The data contain about 120,000 clones, approximately 91% of them singletons. V gave up 0 bases and J gave up 5 bases, with 12 bases separating them. Germline lookup yields CDR1 SGHRS and CDR2 YFSETQ. The CDR3 has 15 residues. The clonotype comes from an adult in good health. This specimen was peripheral blood, taken on day 0 of AZD1222 vaccination. This rearrangement joins TRBV5-1 to TRBJ2-1; D perhaps matches TRBD2 (7 bases). CDR3 bases: TGCGCCAGCAGCTTGGTTGCGGGGGCGAACAATGAGCAGTTCTTC. It codes for CASSLVAGANNEQFF.